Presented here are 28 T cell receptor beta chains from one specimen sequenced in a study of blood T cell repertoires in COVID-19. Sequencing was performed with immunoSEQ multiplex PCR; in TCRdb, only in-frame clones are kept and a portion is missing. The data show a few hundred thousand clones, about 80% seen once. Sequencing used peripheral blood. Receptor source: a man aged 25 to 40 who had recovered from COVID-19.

CDR3 sequence (DNA): TGTGCCAGCAGCAAGGACAGGCGCTACGAGCAGTACTTC. As protein: CASSKDRRYEQYF. The chain uses TRBV5-8 and TRBJ2-7; 7 nucleotides match TRBD1. CDR3 length equals 13 residues. From germline, CDR1 is SGHTS and CDR2 YDEGEE. Germline trimming cut 4 bases from V and 3 bases from J; bases unmatched to any gene: 4.

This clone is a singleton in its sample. The CDR3 here is CSASPGANTEAFF. The CDR3 DNA sequence: TGCAGTGCTAGTCCAGGGGCCAACACTGAAGCTTTCTTT. The chain couples TRBV20-1 to TRBJ1-1, with D perhaps matching TRBD1 (6 bases). The CDR3 consists of 13 residues. Germline V gene lookup returns CDR1 DFQATT and CDR2 SNEGSKA (reference sequence). V gave up 3 bases and J gave up 2 bases, with 10 bases separating them.

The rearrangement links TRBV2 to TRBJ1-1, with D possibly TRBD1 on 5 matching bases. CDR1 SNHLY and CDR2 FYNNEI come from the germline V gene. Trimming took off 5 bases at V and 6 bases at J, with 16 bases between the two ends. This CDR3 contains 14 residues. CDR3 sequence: CASSTAGAWAEAFF. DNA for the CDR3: TGTGCCAGCAGTACCGCTGGGGCGTGGGCTGAAGCTTTCTTT.

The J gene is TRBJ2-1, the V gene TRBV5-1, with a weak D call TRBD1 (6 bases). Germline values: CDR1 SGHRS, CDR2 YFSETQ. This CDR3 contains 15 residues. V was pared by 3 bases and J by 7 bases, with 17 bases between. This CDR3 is CASSSGQTGRNEQFF. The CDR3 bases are TGCGCCAGCAGCTCTGGACAGACCGGACGGAATGAGCAGTTCTTC.

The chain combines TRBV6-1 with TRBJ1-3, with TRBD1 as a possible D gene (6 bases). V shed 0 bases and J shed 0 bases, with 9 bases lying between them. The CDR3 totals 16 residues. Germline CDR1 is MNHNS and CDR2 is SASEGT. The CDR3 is CASSEADSFSGNTIYF. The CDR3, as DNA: TGTGCCAGCAGTGAAGCGGACAGCTTCTCTGGAAACACCATATATTTT.

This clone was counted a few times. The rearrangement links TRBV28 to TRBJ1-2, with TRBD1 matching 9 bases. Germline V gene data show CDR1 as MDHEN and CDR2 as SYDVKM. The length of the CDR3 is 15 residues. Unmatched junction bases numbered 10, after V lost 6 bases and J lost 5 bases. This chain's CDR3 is CASSNPGQGKYGYTF. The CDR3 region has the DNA TGTGCCAGCAGCAACCCTGGACAGGGGAAATATGGCTACACCTTC.

CDR3 sequence (DNA): TGTGCCAGCAGCCCCCCCGTACTAGCCGGGGAGCTGTTTTTT. The encoded protein is CASSPPVLAGELFF. The chain links TRBV7-2 to TRBJ2-2, with D perhaps matching TRBD2 (5 bases). V lost 5 bases, J lost 6 bases, and 13 bases lay in between. The length of the CDR3 is 14 residues. Germline lookup yields CDR1 SGHTA and CDR2 FQGNSA. Combining the CDR3 with reference TRBV7-2 and TRBJ2-2 gives the whole variable domain GAGVSQSPSNKVTEKGKDVELRCDPISGHTALYWYRQSLGQGLEFLIYFQGNSAPDKSGLPSDRFSAERTGGSVSTLTIQRTQQEDSAVYLCASSPPVLAGELFFGEGSRLTVL.

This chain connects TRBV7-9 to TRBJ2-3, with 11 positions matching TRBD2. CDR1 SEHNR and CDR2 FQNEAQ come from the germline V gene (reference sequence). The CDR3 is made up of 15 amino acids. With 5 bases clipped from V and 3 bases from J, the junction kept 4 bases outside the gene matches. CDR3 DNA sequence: TGTGCCAGCAGCCCCGGGACTAGCGGAACAGATACGCAGTATTTT. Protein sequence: CASSPGTSGTDTQYF.

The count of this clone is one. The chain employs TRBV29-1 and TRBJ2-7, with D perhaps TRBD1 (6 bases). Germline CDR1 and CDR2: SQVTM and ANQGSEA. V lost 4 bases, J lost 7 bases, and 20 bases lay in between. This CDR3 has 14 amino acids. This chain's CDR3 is CSVAFLTGGGEQYF. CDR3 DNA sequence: TGCAGCGTTGCCTTTTTGACAGGTGGCGGGGAGCAGTACTTC.

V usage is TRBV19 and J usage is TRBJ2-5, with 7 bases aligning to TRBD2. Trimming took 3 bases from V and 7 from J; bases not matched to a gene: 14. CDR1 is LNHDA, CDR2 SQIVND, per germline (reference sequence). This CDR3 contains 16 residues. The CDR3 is CASSMRSSGVGGTQYF. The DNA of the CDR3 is TGTGCCAGTAGTATGAGGTCGAGCGGGGTAGGCGGGACCCAGTACTTC. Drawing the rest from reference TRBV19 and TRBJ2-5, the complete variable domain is DGGITQSPKYLFRKEGQNVTLSCEQNLNHDAMYWYRQDPGQGLRLIYYSQIVNDFQKGDIAEGYSVSREKKESFPLTVTSAQKNPTAFYLCASSMRSSGVGGTQYFGPGTRLLVL.

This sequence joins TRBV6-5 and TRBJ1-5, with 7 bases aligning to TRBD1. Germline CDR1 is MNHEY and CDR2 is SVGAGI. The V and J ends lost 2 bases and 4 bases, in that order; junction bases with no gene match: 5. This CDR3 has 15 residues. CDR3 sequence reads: CASSYDGQANQPQHF. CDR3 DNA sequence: TGTGCCAGCAGTTACGATGGACAGGCGAATCAGCCCCAGCATTTT.

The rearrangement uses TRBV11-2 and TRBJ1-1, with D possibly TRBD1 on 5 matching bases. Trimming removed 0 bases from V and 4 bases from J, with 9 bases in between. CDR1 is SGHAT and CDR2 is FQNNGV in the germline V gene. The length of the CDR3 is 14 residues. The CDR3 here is CASSLDGAATEAFF. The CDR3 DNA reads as TGTGCCAGCAGCTTAGATGGGGCAGCCACTGAAGCTTTCTTT. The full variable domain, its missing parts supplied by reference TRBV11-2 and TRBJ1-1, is EAGVAQSPRYKIIEKRQSVAFWCNPISGHATLYWYQQILGQGPKLLIQFQNNGVVDDSQLPKDRFSAERLKGVDSTLKIQPAKLEDSAVYLCASSLDGAATEAFFGQGTRLTVV.

CDR3 bases: TGTGCCAGCGGGGGACATCGTATTAAGGACGGGCAAGCTTTCTTT. This gives the protein CASGGHRIKDGQAFF. This rearrangement joins TRBV2 to TRBJ1-1, with D maybe TRBD1 (6 bases). This CDR3 spans 15 amino acids. The V gene lost 8 bases and the J gene lost 9 bases, with 25 bases spanning the gap. Germline V gene data show CDR1 as SNHLY and CDR2 as FYNNEI.

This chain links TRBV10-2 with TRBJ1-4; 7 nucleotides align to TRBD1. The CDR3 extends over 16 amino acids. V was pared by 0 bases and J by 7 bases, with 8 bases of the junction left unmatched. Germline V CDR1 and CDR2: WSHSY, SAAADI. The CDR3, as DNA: TGCGCCAGCAGTGAGTCCTACAGGGGAAAAGGTGAAAAACTGTTTTTT. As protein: CASSESYRGKGEKLFF.

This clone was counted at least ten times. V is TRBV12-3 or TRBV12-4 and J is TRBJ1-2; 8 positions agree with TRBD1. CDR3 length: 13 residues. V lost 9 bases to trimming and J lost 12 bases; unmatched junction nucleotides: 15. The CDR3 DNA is TGTGCCAGTTCGCTCGGGACAGGTTATGTCAACACCTTC. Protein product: CASSLGTGYVNTF.

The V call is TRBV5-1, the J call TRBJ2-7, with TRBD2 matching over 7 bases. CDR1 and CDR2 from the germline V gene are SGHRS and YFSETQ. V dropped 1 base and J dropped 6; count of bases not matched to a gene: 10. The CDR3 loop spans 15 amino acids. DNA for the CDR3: TGCGCCAGCAGCTTGATCTGGGACGGGGGGAGCGAGCAGTACTTC. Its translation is CASSLIWDGGSEQYF.

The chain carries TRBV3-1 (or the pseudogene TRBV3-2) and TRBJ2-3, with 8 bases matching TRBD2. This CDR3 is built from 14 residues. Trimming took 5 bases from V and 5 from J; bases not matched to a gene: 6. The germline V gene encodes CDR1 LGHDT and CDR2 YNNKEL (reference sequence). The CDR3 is CASSWRGAVDTQYF. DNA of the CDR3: TGTGCCAGCAGCTGGCGGGGGGCCGTAGATACGCAGTATTTT.

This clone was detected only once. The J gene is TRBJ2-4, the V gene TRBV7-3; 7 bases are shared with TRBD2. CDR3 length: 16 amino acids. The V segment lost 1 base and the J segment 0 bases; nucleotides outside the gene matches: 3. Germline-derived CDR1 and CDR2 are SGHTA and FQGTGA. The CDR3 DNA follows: TGTGCCAGCAGCTTAATGGGCGGGGGAGCCAAAAACATTCAGTACTTC. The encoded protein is CASSLMGGGAKNIQYF.

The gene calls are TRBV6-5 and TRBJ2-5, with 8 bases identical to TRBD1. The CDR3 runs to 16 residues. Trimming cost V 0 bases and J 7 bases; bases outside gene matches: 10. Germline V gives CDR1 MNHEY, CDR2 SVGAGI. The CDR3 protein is CASSYSGQGIRVTQYF. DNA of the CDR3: TGTGCCAGCAGTTACTCCGGACAGGGAATTAGGGTGACCCAGTACTTC.

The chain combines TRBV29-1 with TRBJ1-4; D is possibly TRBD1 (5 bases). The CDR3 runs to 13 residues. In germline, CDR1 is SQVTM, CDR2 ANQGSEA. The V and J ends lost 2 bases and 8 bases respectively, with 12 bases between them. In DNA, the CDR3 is TGCAGCGTTGAATCAGGGTCCAGAGAAAAACTGTTTTTT. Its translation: CSVESGSREKLFF.

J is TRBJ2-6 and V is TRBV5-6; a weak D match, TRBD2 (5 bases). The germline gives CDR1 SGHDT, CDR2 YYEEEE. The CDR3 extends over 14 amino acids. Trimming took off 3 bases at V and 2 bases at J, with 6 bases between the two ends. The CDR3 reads CASSSEAGANVLTF. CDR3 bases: TGTGCCAGCAGCTCGGAGGCTGGGGCCAACGTCCTGACTTTC.

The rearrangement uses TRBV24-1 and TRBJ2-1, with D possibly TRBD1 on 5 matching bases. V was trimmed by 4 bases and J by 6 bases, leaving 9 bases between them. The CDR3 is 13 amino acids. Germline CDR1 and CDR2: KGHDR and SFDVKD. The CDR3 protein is CATSDPGSNEQFF. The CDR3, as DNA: TGTGCCACCAGTGACCCAGGGTCCAATGAGCAGTTCTTC.

CDR3 in amino acids: CASLGGSYGYTF. CDR3 coding DNA: TGTGCCAGCCTTGGAGGGTCCTATGGCTACACCTTC. J is TRBJ1-2 and V is TRBV28; D is unclear. V lost 8 bases to trimming and J lost 4 bases, with 11 bases between them. The CDR3 consists of 12 residues. Germline V gene lookup returns CDR1 MDHEN and CDR2 SYDVKM.

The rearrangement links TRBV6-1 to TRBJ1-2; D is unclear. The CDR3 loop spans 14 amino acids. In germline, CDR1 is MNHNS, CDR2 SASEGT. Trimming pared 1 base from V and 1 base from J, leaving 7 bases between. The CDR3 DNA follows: TGTGCCAGCAGTGAAGATAACAGTAACTATGGCTACACCTTC. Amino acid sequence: CASSEDNSNYGYTF.

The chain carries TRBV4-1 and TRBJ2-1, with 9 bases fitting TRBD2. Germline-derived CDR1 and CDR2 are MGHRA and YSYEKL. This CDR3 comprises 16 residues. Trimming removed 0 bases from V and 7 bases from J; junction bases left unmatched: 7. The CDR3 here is CASSQDEGGGVNEQFF. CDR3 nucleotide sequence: TGCGCCAGCAGCCAAGATGAGGGCGGGGGGGTTAATGAGCAGTTCTTC.

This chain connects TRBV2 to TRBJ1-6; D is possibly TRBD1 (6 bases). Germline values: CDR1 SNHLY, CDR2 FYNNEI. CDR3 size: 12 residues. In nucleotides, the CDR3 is TGTGCGGTGGACAGAGCTAACTCACCCCTCCACTTT. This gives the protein CAVDRANSPLHF.

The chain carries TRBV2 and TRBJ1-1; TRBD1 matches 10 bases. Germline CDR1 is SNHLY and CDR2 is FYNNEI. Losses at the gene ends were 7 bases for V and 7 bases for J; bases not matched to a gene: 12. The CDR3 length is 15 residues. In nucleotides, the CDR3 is TGTGCCAGCATCAAAGAAAGGGACAGGGGTGATGAAGCTTTCTTT. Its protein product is CASIKERDRGDEAFF.

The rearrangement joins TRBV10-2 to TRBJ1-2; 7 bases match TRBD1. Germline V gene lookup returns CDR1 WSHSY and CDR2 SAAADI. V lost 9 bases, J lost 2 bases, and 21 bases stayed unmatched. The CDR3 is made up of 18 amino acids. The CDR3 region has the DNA TGCGCCAGTACAGGGGATCGGTTCGGCCGTATGAGCAACTATGGCTACACCTTC. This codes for CASTGDRFGRMSNYGYTF.